The next 31 T cell receptor beta chains were all read from a single sample in a study of CD8 T cells in ankylosing spondylitis. TCRdb called the 5' RACE reads again in MiXCR, with one record for every CDR3 protein. The repertoire consists of 180,000 or so distinct CDR3 sequences, with around a tenth occurring once and the leading ten covering around 29%. Sequencing was done on a sample of blood, either unsorted or a sorted T cell fraction (not recorded which). These receptor sequences come from a male donor with ankylosing spondylitis or in good health (not recorded which).

There are a few counts of this clonotype. The V call is TRBV11-2, the J call TRBJ2-7; the D is unclear. CDR3 length: 16 residues. Germline V gene data show CDR1 as SGHAT and CDR2 as FQNNGV. V was pared by 0 bases and J by 2 bases, with 14 bases between. The DNA for the CDR3 is TGTGCCAGCAGCTTAGATTCGGGTCACAAGCCCTACGAGCAGTACTTC. It codes for CASSLDSGHKPYEQYF.

This clonotype was recorded a few times. V usage is TRBV5-1 and J usage is TRBJ1-4, with 10 bases identical to TRBD1. V lost 4 bases to trimming and J lost 7 bases; unmatched junction nucleotides: 10. The CDR3 covers 16 residues. Germline CDR1 SGHRS, CDR2 YFSETQ. Written as DNA, the CDR3 is TGCGCCAGCAGCCCCCAGGGGGGACAGGGGTCTGAAAAACTGTTTTTT. It specifies CASSPQGGQGSEKLFF.

The CDR3 DNA follows: TGTGCCAGCAGCTTAGGCTACAGTGGTCAGCCCCAGCATTTT. It translates to CASSLGYSGQPQHF. This chain uses TRBV7-2 with TRBJ1-5; D unclear. CDR1 and CDR2 from the germline V gene are SGHTA and FQGNSA. The CDR3 loop spans 14 amino acids. V was trimmed by 1 base and J by 6 bases, leaving 10 bases between them.

This sequence joins TRBV25-1 and TRBJ2-3; D possibly corresponds to TRBD2 (5 bases). Looked up from germline, CDR1 is MGHDK and CDR2 is SYGVNS. V dropped 4 bases and J dropped 4 bases, with 12 bases sitting between them. The CDR3 length is 14 residues. CDR3 sequence (DNA): TGTGCCAGCAGTGTTCTGGCGGGCTCAGATACGCAGTATTTT. The encoded protein is CASSVLAGSDTQYF.

The V call is TRBV11-2, the J call TRBJ2-5; D call uncertain. Trimming stripped 5 bases from V and 3 bases from J, with 10 bases between. Germline CDR1 is SGHAT and CDR2 is FQNNGV. The CDR3 length is 13 residues. The CDR3 sequence is CASSRGWEETQYF. Written as DNA, the CDR3 is TGTGCCAGCAGCCGTGGGTGGGAAGAGACCCAGTACTTC.

This clonotype was seen many times. The genes are TRBV29-1 and TRBJ2-2; the D gene is possibly TRBD2 (5 bases). The CDR3 covers 11 residues. Looked up from germline, CDR1 is SQVTM and CDR2 is ANQGSEA. Trimming cost V 3 bases and J 15 bases, with 14 bases left between them. CDR3 sequence: CSVEDGIGMFF. CDR3 DNA sequence: TGCAGCGTTGAGGACGGGATAGGGATGTTTTTT.

CDR3 sequence reads: CASSPRGGITEAFF. CDR3 DNA: TGTGCCAGCAGCCCCCGAGGGGGGATCACTGAAGCTTTCTTT. The chain employs TRBV11-2 and TRBJ1-1; tentatively, D is TRBD1 (6 bases). The CDR3 totals 14 residues. Germline V CDR1 and CDR2: SGHAT, FQNNGV. The germline V and J ends were trimmed by 5 bases and 4 bases, with 14 bases remaining between them. Together with reference TRBV11-2 and TRBJ1-1, the CDR3 gives the full variable domain: EAGVAQSPRYKIIEKRQSVAFWCNPISGHATLYWYQQILGQGPKLLIQFQNNGVVDDSQLPKDRFSAERLKGVDSTLKIQPAKLEDSAVYLCASSPRGGITEAFFGQGTRLTVV.

This clonotype came up many times. CDR3 loop: CASSRQVYGYTF. DNA of the CDR3: TGTGCCAGCAGCCGGCAGGTCTATGGCTACACCTTC. The chain uses TRBV6-2 or TRBV6-3 and TRBJ1-2; D remains unclear. Germline V CDR1 and CDR2: MNHEY, SVGEGT. This CDR3 has 12 amino acids. V dropped 6 bases and J dropped 4 bases, with 9 bases sitting between them.

Many counts were recorded for this clonotype. The V gene is TRBV3-1, the J gene TRBJ2-1, with D unclear. CDR3 length equals 13 residues. V dropped 2 bases and J dropped 2 bases, with 4 bases sitting between them. Germline lookup yields CDR1 LGHDT and CDR2 YNNKEL (reference sequence). CDR3 sequence (DNA): TGTGCCAGCAGCCAATTTGCCTACAATGAGCAGTTCTTC. Amino acid sequence: CASSQFAYNEQFF.

This clonotype has a count of ten or more. The chain carries TRBV7-6 and TRBJ2-7, with 9 positions matching TRBD1. Germline values: CDR1 SGHVS, CDR2 FNYEAQ. The CDR3 is 15 residues long. J gave up 5 bases and V 2 bases, and 7 bases lay outside the gene matches. The CDR3 nucleotides read TGTGCCAGCAGCTTACGACAGGGGGTGGGAGACGAGCAGTACTTC. Translation: CASSLRQGVGDEQYF.

This clonotype has a count of ten or more. The V gene is TRBV5-1, the J gene TRBJ1-3; a possible D gene is TRBD1 (5 bases). This CDR3 spans 15 amino acids. Germline V CDR1 and CDR2: SGHRS, YFSETQ. Trimming cost V 0 bases and J 2 bases, with 9 bases left between them. Written as DNA, the CDR3 is TGCGCCAGCAGCTTGGGGGGCTCAACTGGAAACACCATATATTTT. Protein: CASSLGGSTGNTIYF.

This clonotype came up many times. The chain joins TRBV20-1 to TRBJ1-2; TRBD1 aligns across 11 bases. This CDR3 has 15 amino acids. After removal of 0 bases from V and 2 bases from J, the junction contained 2 bases not matched to a gene. Germline CDR1 and CDR2: DFQATT and SNEGSKA (reference sequence). The CDR3: CSARDWTGGNYGYTF. CDR3 bases: TGCAGTGCTAGAGATTGGACAGGGGGCAACTATGGCTACACCTTC.

The CDR3 here is CASSPPGTGGLKTQYF. CDR3 nucleotides: TGTGCCAGCTCACCACCCGGGACAGGGGGCTTGAAGACCCAGTACTTC. This rearrangement joins TRBV18 to TRBJ2-5; 12 bases are shared with TRBD1. After removal of 0 bases from V and 6 bases from J, the junction contained 5 bases not matched to a gene. Germline V gene sequence: CDR1 KGHSH, CDR2 LQKENI. The CDR3 runs to 16 residues.

A word on this clonotype: One base away lies a much larger clone, so this may be a sequencing read error. The V and J genes are TRBV5-1 and TRBJ2-5, with D possibly being TRBD1 (6 bases). The CDR3 consists of 14 residues. Germline CDR1 reads SGHRS; CDR2 reads YFSETQ. CDR3 amino acids: CASSLVGTRETPYF. CDR3 bases: TGCGCCAGCAGCTTGGTAGGGACAAGGGAGACCCCGTACTTC.

The chain couples TRBV5-1 to TRBJ2-2; 9 bases align to TRBD2. The J segment lost 4 bases and the V segment lost 2 bases, leaving 9 bases of the junction unmatched. CDR3 length equals 17 residues. The germline V gene has CDR1 SGHRS and CDR2 YFSETQ. The CDR3, as DNA: TGCGCCAGCAGCTTTGGCGGCGGGAGGGCCTCCACCGGGGAGCTGTTTTTT. The encoded protein is CASSFGGGRASTGELFF.

This chain uses TRBV7-2 with TRBJ1-1, with TRBD1 identical over 9 bases. The trim removed 1 base at V and 10 bases at J, leaving 16 bases unmatched. CDR1 SGHTA and CDR2 FQGNSA come from the germline V gene. The CDR3 loop spans 17 amino acids. The CDR3 reads CASSLETSWTGALGAFF. The DNA for the CDR3 is TGTGCCAGCAGCTTAGAGACTAGCTGGACAGGGGCCCTTGGAGCTTTCTTT.

The V gene is TRBV11-3, the J gene TRBJ2-7; no definite D call. V was clipped by 4 bases and J by 3 bases, with 10 bases between them. CDR3 length equals 13 residues. Germline lookup yields CDR1 SGHNT and CDR2 YENEEA. The CDR3 nucleotides are TGTGCCAGCAGCTCCCACAGAGTCTACGAGCAGTACTTC. It is translated as CASSSHRVYEQYF. Full variable domain (missing parts from reference TRBV11-3 and TRBJ2-7): EAGVVQSPRYKIIEKKQPVAFWCNPISGHNTLYWYLQNLGQGPELLIRYENEEAVDDSQLPKDRFSAERLKGVDSTLKIQPAELGDSAVYLCASSSHRVYEQYFGPGTRLTVT.

This clonotype was picked up a small number of times. J is TRBJ2-1 and V is TRBV6-1, with a possible D match to TRBD1 (9 bases). The CDR3 is 15 amino acids. Per the germline V gene, CDR1 is MNHNS and CDR2 is SASEGT. V was pared by 3 bases and J by 7 bases, with 16 bases between. CDR3 coding DNA: TGTGCCAGCAGTGATAGCGGGACAGGGAAAAATGAGCAGTTCTTC. It codes for CASSDSGTGKNEQFF.

This clonotype counts as medium-sized. V gene TRBV5-1 combines with J gene TRBJ1-1; 10 positions match TRBD1. CDR3 length: 17 residues. V was clipped by 4 bases and J by 0 bases; unmatched bases: 9. Germline CDR1 SGHRS, CDR2 YFSETQ. The CDR3 loop reads CASSADRGRSLNTEAFF. Written as DNA, the CDR3 is TGCGCCAGCAGCGCAGACAGGGGGCGATCATTGAACACTGAAGCTTTCTTT. The full variable domain, in which reference TRBV5-1 and TRBJ1-1 provide the parts outside the CDR3, is KAGVTQTPRYLIKTRGQQVTLSCSPISGHRSVSWYQQTPGQGLQFLFEYFSETQRNKGNFPGRFSGRQFSNSRSEMNVSTLELGDSALYLCASSADRGRSLNTEAFFGQGTRLTVV.

This clonotype has a count of ten or more. This rearrangement joins TRBV12-3 or TRBV12-4 to TRBJ2-5; 7 bases align to TRBD1. The CDR3 totals 14 residues. V lost 2 bases and J lost 5; bases outside the gene matches: 5. CDR3 in DNA: TGTGCCAGCAGTTTATCACAGGGGCTGGAGACCCAGTACTTC. Protein: CASSLSQGLETQYF.

This clonotype showed up many times. This chain uses TRBV5-5 with TRBJ2-3; D gene unclear. This CDR3 spans 15 amino acids. Germline lookup yields CDR1 SGHKS and CDR2 YYEKEE (reference sequence). The V end lost 2 bases, the J end lost 2 bases, and 12 bases lay between the germline ends. CDR3 region: CASSFETAHTDTQYF. The CDR3 nucleotides are TGTGCCAGCAGCTTTGAGACGGCCCACACAGATACGCAGTATTTT.

This clonotype has a count of ten or more. This rearrangement joins TRBV5-1 to TRBJ2-7; 8 bases align to TRBD1. CDR3 length equals 16 residues. Germline V lookup: CDR1 SGHRS, CDR2 YFSETQ. The junction had 10 bases not matched to a gene; V was cut back by 4 bases and J by 1 base. The CDR3 here is CASSPNGQGVSYEQYF. The CDR3 coding sequence is TGCGCCAGCAGCCCCAACGGACAGGGTGTGTCCTACGAGCAGTACTTC.

This clonotype occurred a few times. This chain uses TRBV4-2 with TRBJ2-7; unclear D gene. V lost 1 base, J lost 2 bases, and 12 bases lay in between. CDR3 size: 15 residues. Looked up from germline, CDR1 is LGHNA and CDR2 is YNFKEQ. CDR3 nucleotide sequence: TGTGCCAGCAGCCAAGTCTCGGACGGAACCTACGAGCAGTACTTC. Its translation: CASSQVSDGTYEQYF.

This clonotype was counted once. This may be a read error, as it is one base from a much larger clone. J is TRBJ1-4 and V is TRBV6-1; TRBD1 might be the D (6 bases). CDR3 size: 14 residues. V was pared by 7 bases and J by 8 bases, with 17 bases between. Germline V gives CDR1 MNHNS, CDR2 SASEGT. CDR3 nucleotide sequence: TGTGCCAGCAACAAACAGGGTAATCGGGAAAAACTGTTTTTT. Encoded protein: CASNKQGNREKLFF.

This clonotype was detected ten times or more. The chain joins TRBV4-3 to TRBJ1-2; TRBD1 is a possible D gene (5 bases). Trimming shortened V by 1 base and J by 6 bases, and 9 bases separated the two germline ends. This CDR3 region has 13 residues. The V gene's germline CDR1 is LGHNA and CDR2 YSLEER. CDR3 sequence (DNA): TGCGCCAGCAGCCAAGCGGAACAGGATGGCTACACCTTC. It encodes CASSQAEQDGYTF.

Many counts were recorded for this clonotype. The chain links TRBV28 to TRBJ2-5; TRBD1 might be the D (6 bases). CDR1 is MDHEN, CDR2 SYDVKM, per germline. V lost 6 bases and J 5 bases, leaving 16 bases between the germline ends. The CDR3 length is 14 residues. CDR3 region: CASSSTGTQETQYF. The CDR3 bases are TGTGCCAGCAGCTCGACAGGAACCCAGGAGACCCAGTACTTC.

This clonotype was seen a handful of times. J is TRBJ2-7 and V is TRBV2, with D uncertain. Trimming shortened V by 5 bases and J by 4 bases, and 9 bases separated the two germline ends. CDR3 length: 12 residues. Looked up from germline, CDR1 is SNHLY and CDR2 is FYNNEI. In nucleotides, the CDR3 is TGTGCCAGCAGTTATGGGCCGTACGAGCAGTACTTC. It encodes CASSYGPYEQYF.

The sample holds many counts of this clonotype. V is TRBV7-9 and J is TRBJ1-6; D remains ambiguous. The CDR3 is 12 residues long. Between the trimmed V and J ends, which lost 6 bases and 7 bases, there was a span of 7 bases. Germline loops: CDR1 SEHNR, CDR2 FQNEAQ (reference sequence). The CDR3 coding sequence is TGTGCCAGCAGTCGGCAGAATTCACCCCTCCACTTT. This gives the protein CASSRQNSPLHF.

To note about this clonotype: This may arise from a read error, as a much more abundant clone is one base away. This sequence joins TRBV12-3 or TRBV12-4 and TRBJ1-1; tentatively, D is TRBD1 (5 bases). V lost 4 bases and J 3 bases, leaving 9 bases between the germline ends. The length of the CDR3 is 13 residues. The CDR3 reads CASSWGEDTEAFF. The CDR3 bases are TGTGCCAGCAGTTGGGGGGAGGACACTGAAGCTTTCTTT.

The chain joins TRBV10-3 to TRBJ2-3, with a tentative D call TRBD2 (6 bases). Germline V gene data show CDR1 as ENHRY and CDR2 as SYGVKD. The CDR3 extends over 15 amino acids. The V end was cut by 6 bases, the J end by 0 bases, with 13 bases between. In nucleotides, the CDR3 is TGTGCCATCAGCAACGGGGACTCCAGCACAGATACGCAGTATTTT. Its translation: CAISNGDSSTDTQYF.

This clonotype was seen at least ten times. The genes are TRBV20-1 and TRBJ1-2; no clear D gene. CDR3 size: 14 residues. Trimming took 0 bases from V and 3 from J, leaving 11 bases between them. Germline V gene sequence: CDR1 DFQATT, CDR2 SNEGSKA (reference sequence). The CDR3 sequence is CSARELGPHYGYTF. In nucleotides, the CDR3 is TGCAGTGCTAGAGAGCTAGGGCCTCACTATGGCTACACCTTC.